This entry lists 20 T cell receptor beta chains sequenced from one sample in a study of neurological immune-mediated disorders. TCRdb reanalysed the 5' RACE reads using MiXCR and keeps one entry per CDR3 protein. The table records 65,000 to 70,000 distinct CDR3 sequences, over 4% of them present only once. What was sequenced was PBMCs. All receptors come from a man aged 50-60 years with multiple sclerosis.

Many counts were recorded for this clonotype. At one end the junction does not follow the germline gene, possibly because of a read error. V usage is TRBV7-7 and J usage is TRBJ2-2, with 9 bases that match TRBD1. Germline CDR1 SSHAT, CDR2 FNYEAQ (reference sequence). The CDR3 covers 17 residues. The CDR3 is CASSQPRPGQGGGELFF. CDR3 sequence (DNA): TGTGCTAGCAGCCAACCCCGTCCGGGACAGGGCGGCGGGGAGCTGTTTTTT.

This clonotype was counted many times. V usage is TRBV6-2 or TRBV6-3 and J usage is TRBJ2-1; D gene ambiguous. V shed 6 bases and J shed 1 base, with 7 bases lying between them. The germline V gene has CDR1 MNHEY and CDR2 SVGEGT. CDR3 size: 13 residues. CDR3 bases: TGTGCCAGCAGGAGCAGTTCCTACAATGAGCAGTTCTTC. This gives the protein CASRSSSYNEQFF.

The sample holds many counts of this clonotype. CDR3 region: CASSTIAGTGELFF. CDR3 DNA: TGCGCCAGCAGTACCATAGCTGGCACCGGGGAGCTGTTTTTT. The rearrangement joins TRBV10-2 to TRBJ2-2; D call uncertain. V lost 5 bases and J 4 bases, leaving 11 bases between the germline ends. Germline V gives CDR1 WSHSY, CDR2 SAAADI. This CDR3 spans 14 amino acids.

This clonotype was counted at least ten times. The CDR3 nucleotides read TGCGCCAGCAGCTTCGGGTTTAGGGCTGAAGCTTTCTTT. Protein sequence: CASSFGFRAEAFF. The V and J genes are TRBV5-1 and TRBJ1-1; D unclear. CDR3 length equals 13 residues. Germline V gives CDR1 SGHRS, CDR2 YFSETQ. V shed 2 bases and J shed 6 bases, with 11 bases lying between them.

This clonotype was counted ten times or more. V gene TRBV3-1 combines with J gene TRBJ1-1; 9 positions agree with TRBD1. CDR3 length equals 14 residues. CDR1 is LGHDT and CDR2 is YNNKEL in the germline V gene (reference sequence). V trimming: 5 bases; J trimming: 3 bases; junction bases outside the gene matches: 4. The CDR3 nucleotides read TGTGCCAGCAGCGACAGGGGGGGAGACACTGAAGCTTTCTTT. Encoded protein: CASSDRGGDTEAFF.

There are many counts of this clonotype. CDR3 protein: CASSQDPGPFNTQYF. CDR3 DNA sequence: TGCGCCAGCAGCCAAGATCCGGGTCCGTTTAATACGCAGTATTTT. The chain is built from TRBV4-1 and TRBJ2-3; no clear D. Germline V gene sequence: CDR1 MGHRA, CDR2 YSYEKL. Trimming removed 0 bases at V and 7 bases at J, with 14 bases between. There are 15 residues in the CDR3.

About this clonotype: At one boundary the junction diverges from the germline segment, which might be a read error. The CDR3 region has the DNA TGCAGTGCTAGTTACAGGGTGGGCAATCAGCCCCAGAATTTT. Encoded protein: CSASYRVGNQPQNF. The J gene is TRBJ1-5, the V gene TRBV20-1; possible D gene TRBD1, 6 bases. The CDR3 is 14 residues long. The germline CDR1 and CDR2 sequences are DFQATT and SNEGSKA (reference sequence).

Only a few counts were recorded for this clonotype. The V call is TRBV5-1, the J call TRBJ2-7, with D unresolved. Per germline, CDR1 SGHRS and CDR2 YFSETQ. V was pared by 6 bases and J by 0 bases, with 10 bases between. The CDR3 contains 13 residues. CDR3 amino acids: CASMNQGSYEQYF. The CDR3 DNA reads as TGCGCCAGCATGAACCAAGGCTCCTACGAGCAGTACTTC.

The chain is built from TRBV20-1 and TRBJ2-3; TRBD2 matches 12 bases. This CDR3 is built from 17 residues. V shed 1 base and J 4 bases; nucleotides not matched to a gene: 9. Germline CDR1 reads DFQATT; CDR2 reads SNEGSKA (reference sequence). CDR3: CSARASLGLAGSDTQYF. CDR3 sequence (DNA): TGCAGTGCTAGAGCTTCCCTGGGACTAGCGGGCTCAGATACGCAGTATTTT.

The chain couples TRBV10-2 to TRBJ2-3; tentatively, D is TRBD2 (5 bases). Germline assignment: CDR1 WSHSY and CDR2 SAAADI. The CDR3 spans 13 residues. Trimming stripped 4 bases from V and 2 bases from J, with 7 bases between. CDR3: CASSGGSTDTQYF. The CDR3 region has the DNA TGCGCCAGCAGTGGAGGGTCCACAGATACGCAGTATTTT.

This clonotype was observed many times. This chain uses TRBV7-9 with TRBJ1-2, with D unclear. The CDR3 has 16 residues. Trimming left V 2 bases short and J 4 bases short, with 17 bases between. CDR1 and CDR2 (germline): SEHNR, FQNEAQ (reference sequence). This CDR3 is CASSLRGSTVGYGYTF. CDR3 DNA: TGTGCCAGCAGCTTAAGAGGGTCTACGGTAGGCTATGGCTACACCTTC.

This clonotype occurred many times. The chain is built from TRBV10-3 and TRBJ1-5; 11 nucleotides agree with TRBD1. This CDR3 has 17 residues. V lost 4 bases to trimming and J lost 5 bases; unmatched junction nucleotides: 10. Germline CDR1 is ENHRY and CDR2 is SYGVKD. CDR3 residues: CAISAFAGQGAYQPQHF. The CDR3 DNA reads as TGTGCCATCAGTGCGTTCGCAGGACAGGGGGCGTATCAGCCCCAGCATTTT.

This clonotype was seen repeatedly, ten times or more. The germline gene is not matched at one end of the junction; a read error may be the cause. The rearrangement joins TRBV4-2 to TRBJ1-6; a possible D gene is TRBD1 (5 bases). CDR1 is LGHNA, CDR2 YNFKEQ, per germline. The CDR3 covers 13 residues. The CDR3 region is CASSQSVTGPVNF. The DNA of the CDR3 is TGTGCCAGCAGCCAATCTGTGACGGGACCGGTCAACTTT.

The sample holds many counts of this clonotype. The chain couples TRBV7-9 to TRBJ2-1; D is unclear. The CDR3 consists of 16 residues. The germline CDR1 and CDR2 sequences are SEHNR and FQNEAQ (reference sequence). V was shortened by 1 base and J by 8 bases, with 18 bases between the two germline ends. The CDR3 sequence is CASSLGPLQPGYEQFF. CDR3 DNA sequence: TGTGCCAGCAGCTTAGGGCCACTTCAACCGGGTTATGAGCAGTTCTTC.

This clonotype was counted at least ten times. CDR3 in DNA: TGTGCCATCAGTGCCTCAGGGTTTTATAGCAATCAGCCCCAGCATTTT. It is translated as CAISASGFYSNQPQHF. The chain joins TRBV10-3 to TRBJ1-5; weak D call: TRBD1 (5 bases). The CDR3 has 16 amino acids. Deletions cut 4 bases from V and 0 bases from J, with 13 bases between. From germline, CDR1 is ENHRY and CDR2 SYGVKD.

This clonotype was observed many times. The chain links TRBV29-1 to TRBJ1-2; no definite D call. Germline-derived CDR1 and CDR2 are SQVTM and ANQGSEA. This CDR3 contains 12 residues. V was shortened by 4 bases and J by 2 bases, with 8 bases between the two germline ends. CDR3 bases: TGCAGCGTTGCTGTCAGGAACTATGGCTACACCTTC. Encoded protein: CSVAVRNYGYTF.

This clonotype was observed at least ten times. Because it lacks the conserved phenylalanine or tryptophan at the end, this CDR3 is likely a read error. The gene calls are TRBV5-1 and TRBJ2-1; D is perhaps TRBD1 (6 bases). Trimming stripped 1 base from V and 8 bases from J, with 10 bases between. CDR1 SGHRS and CDR2 YFSETQ come from the germline V gene. The CDR3 runs to 13 residues. The CDR3 reads CASSLIGGHEQFL. In DNA, the CDR3 is TGCGCCAGCAGCTTGATTGGGGGCCATGAGCAGTTCTTG.

This clonotype was detected many times. This chain uses TRBV7-3 with TRBJ2-1, with 13 nucleotides matching TRBD2. The CDR3 sequence is 14 residues long. Germline V gene data show CDR1 as SGHTA and CDR2 as FQGTGA. V was pared by 5 bases and J by 10 bases, with 5 bases of the junction left unmatched. CDR3 region: CASSPELAGGEQFF. The CDR3 coding sequence is TGTGCCAGCAGCCCCGAACTAGCGGGGGGGGAGCAGTTCTTC. The full variable domain, in which reference TRBV7-3 and TRBJ2-1 provide the parts outside the CDR3, is GAGVSQTPSNKVTEKGKYVELRCDPISGHTALYWYRQSLGQGPEFLIYFQGTGAADDSGLPNDRFFAVRPEGSVSTLKIQRTERGDSAVYLCASSPELAGGEQFFGPGTRLTVL.

This clonotype was detected many times. The rearrangement uses TRBV6-1 and TRBJ2-7; TRBD1 matches at 7 bases. V lost 4 bases and J lost 5; bases outside the gene matches: 2. The CDR3 extends over 12 amino acids. Germline V gene data show CDR1 as MNHNS and CDR2 as SASEGT. CDR3 DNA: TGTGCCAGCAGTGCCGACAGGGACGAGCAGTACGTC. Amino acids: CASSADRDEQYV.

This clonotype was detected ten times or more. CDR3 amino acids: CATRGSGMDTGELFF. CDR3 coding DNA: TGTGCCACCAGGGGGTCGGGGATGGACACCGGGGAGCTGTTTTTT. V usage is TRBV24-1 and J usage is TRBJ2-2, with D possibly being TRBD2 (5 bases). Germline values: CDR1 KGHDR, CDR2 SFDVKD. V gave up 7 bases and J gave up 3 bases, with 14 bases separating them. The CDR3 is made up of 15 amino acids.